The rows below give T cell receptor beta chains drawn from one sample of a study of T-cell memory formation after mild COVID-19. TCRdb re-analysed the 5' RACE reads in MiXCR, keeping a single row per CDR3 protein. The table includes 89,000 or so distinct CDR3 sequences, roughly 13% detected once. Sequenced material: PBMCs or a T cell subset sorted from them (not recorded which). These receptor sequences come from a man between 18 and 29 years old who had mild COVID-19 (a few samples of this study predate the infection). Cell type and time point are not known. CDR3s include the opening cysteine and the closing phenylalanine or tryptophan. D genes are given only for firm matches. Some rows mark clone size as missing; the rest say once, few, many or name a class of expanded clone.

CDR3: CAWSDVGTYEQYF
DNA: TGTGCCTGGAGTGACGTGGGGACCTACGAGCAGTACTTC
V: TRBV30
D: NA
size: NA
J: TRBJ2-7

CDR3: CASSPDRGDEQYF
DNA: TGTGCCAGTAGTCCCGACAGGGGGGACGAGCAGTACTTC
V: TRBV19
D: TRBD1
size: NA
J: TRBJ2-7

CDR3: CASSTQGGHEQYF
DNA: TGTGCCAGCAGCACACAGGGGGGCCACGAGCAGTACTTC
V: TRBV13
D: TRBD1
size: few
J: TRBJ2-7

CDR3: CASSYSGVRSPLHF
DNA: TGTGCCAGCAGTTACTCCGGGGTGAGGTCACCCCTCCACTTT
V: TRBV6-5
D: NA
size: few
J: TRBJ1-6

CDR3: CASSPRTERNTEAFF
DNA: TGTGCCAGCAGCCCACGGACGGAACGAAACACTGAAGCTTTCTTT
V: TRBV7-9
D: NA
size: many
J: TRBJ1-1

CDR3: CASSSPTRQHTDTQYF
DNA: TGTGCCAGCAGCTCCCCCACTCGACAACACACAGATACGCAGTATTTT
V: TRBV7-9
D: NA
size: few
J: TRBJ2-3

CDR3: CASSKTATNEKLFF
DNA: TGTGCCAGCAGCAAGACAGCAACTAATGAAAAACTGTTTTTT
V: TRBV7-9
D: NA
size: NA
J: TRBJ1-4

CDR3: CSVLVLAGREQYF
DNA: TGCAGCGTTTTGGTACTCGCGGGACGCGAGCAGTACTTC
V: TRBV29-1
D: NA
size: many
J: TRBJ2-7

CDR3: CSVPAGGKSEQFF
DNA: TGCAGCGTCCCAGCGGGGGGCAAAAGTGAGCAGTTCTTC
V: TRBV29-1
D: TRBD2
size: many
J: TRBJ2-1

CDR3: CASRSRGARTGELFF
DNA: TGTGCCAGCAGGTCTCGGGGGGCCCGCACCGGGGAGCTGTTTTTT
V: TRBV6-5
D: NA
size: NA
J: TRBJ2-2

CDR3: CASSLVGGGSDEQYF
DNA: TGCGCCAGCAGCTTGGTCGGAGGAGGGTCCGACGAGCAGTACTTC
V: TRBV5-1
D: NA
size: NA
J: TRBJ2-7

CDR3: CASTRWENTEAFF
DNA: TGTGCCAGCACCAGATGGGAGAACACTGAAGCTTTCTTT
V: TRBV6-1
D: NA
size: few
J: TRBJ1-1

CDR3: CASSLDRGLDNEQFF
DNA: TGCGCCAGCAGCCTGGACAGGGGGCTGGACAATGAGCAGTTCTTC
V: TRBV4-1
D: TRBD1
size: NA
J: TRBJ2-1

CDR3: CASFGANVLTF
DNA: TGTGCCAGCTTCGGGGCCAACGTCCTGACTTTC
V: TRBV7-9
D: NA
size: few
J: TRBJ2-6

CDR3: CASSPPNVGTANYGYTF
DNA: TGTGCCAGCAGCCCCCCTAATGTCGGGACCGCTAACTATGGCTACACCTTC
V: TRBV4-2
D: NA
size: NA
J: TRBJ1-2

CDR3: CASSESGTNQPQHF
DNA: TGCGCCAGCAGTGAGTCCGGAACCAATCAGCCCCAGCATTTT
V: TRBV10-2
D: NA
size: few
J: TRBJ1-5

CDR3: CAISGAGGTYNEQFF
DNA: TGTGCCATCAGTGGAGCGGGGGGGACATACAATGAGCAGTTCTTC
V: TRBV10-3
D: TRBD2
size: few
J: TRBJ2-1

CDR3: CASGSLAGSYNEQFF
DNA: TGCGCCAGCGGCTCACTAGCGGGGTCCTACAATGAGCAGTTCTTC
V: TRBV4-1
D: TRBD2
size: NA
J: TRBJ2-1

CDR3: CASSPVNYNYGYTF
DNA: TGCGCCAGCAGTCCAGTGAATTATAACTATGGCTACACCTTC
V: TRBV5-1
D: NA
size: many
J: TRBJ1-2

CDR3: CASRIAGGGSYEQYF
DNA: TGTGCCAGCAGGATCGCAGGGGGGGGCTCCTACGAGCAGTACTTC
V: TRBV5-5
D: NA
size: few
J: TRBJ2-7

CDR3: CASSSSGGWSPYEQYF
DNA: TGCGCCAGCAGCTCTTCAGGGGGATGGAGCCCTTACGAGCAGTACTTC
V: TRBV5-1
D: TRBD1
size: NA
J: TRBJ2-7

CDR3: CASSQGGTYGYTF
DNA: TGCGCCAGCAGCCAAGGGGGGACCTATGGCTACACCTTC
V: TRBV4-3
D: NA
size: few
J: TRBJ1-2

CDR3: CASSFGLASGELFF
DNA: TGTGCCAGCAGCTTCGGACTAGCATCCGGGGAGCTGTTTTTT
V: TRBV3-1
D: TRBD2
size: NA
J: TRBJ2-2

CDR3: CASSVMGPPYNEQFF
DNA: TGTGCCAGCAGTGTAATGGGCCCCCCCTACAATGAGCAGTTCTTC
V: TRBV25-1
D: NA
size: few
J: TRBJ2-1

CDR3: CASSVEEGTYEQYF
DNA: TGTGCCAGCAGCGTGGAGGAGGGTACCTACGAGCAGTACTTC
V: TRBV7-9
D: NA
size: few
J: TRBJ2-7

CDR3: CASSNLEATDTQYF
DNA: TGCGCCAGCAGCAACCTAGAGGCCACAGATACGCAGTATTTT
V: TRBV4-1
D: NA
size: few
J: TRBJ2-3

CDR3: CASKTGNTGELFF
DNA: TGTGCCAGCAAAACAGGGAACACCGGGGAGCTGTTTTTT
V: TRBV27
D: NA
size: few
J: TRBJ2-2

CDR3: CASSLEAWTVTEAFF
DNA: TGTGCCAGCAGCTTAGAAGCTTGGACAGTGACTGAAGCTTTCTTT
V: TRBV7-9
D: NA
size: NA
J: TRBJ1-1

CDR3: CAISELTGSNQPQHF
DNA: TGTGCCATCAGTGAGTTGACAGGTAGCAATCAGCCCCAGCATTTT
V: TRBV10-3
D: NA
size: NA
J: TRBJ1-5

CDR3: CASSWGAGETQYF
DNA: TGTGCCAGCAGTTGGGGGGCCGGGGAGACCCAGTACTTC
V: TRBV27
D: NA
size: NA
J: TRBJ2-5

CDR3: CASSHAGGDYGYTF
DNA: TGTGCCAGCAGCCATGCGGGGGGCGACTATGGCTACACCTTC
V: TRBV7-9
D: NA
size: few
J: TRBJ1-2